The clone carrying this T cell receptor beta chain has at least ten counts. Its antigen is not identified. Amplified material comprised TCR beta CDR3 regions derived from RNA transcripts. The library came from an HTBI-primed first-round RT-PCR and a second-round multiplex PCR. TCRdb recomputed calls from the multiplex PCR reads with MiXCR, one row per CDR3 protein. The repertoire holds a few hundred thousand distinct CDR3 sequences, with under 25% as singletons. The sample belongs to a study of Graves' ophthalmopathy and Graves' hyperthyroidism. V lost 2 bases to trimming and J lost 10 bases, with 15 bases between them. The CDR3 has 15 amino acids. Germline V gene lookup returns CDR1 SGHTA and CDR2 FQGTGA. Study-level results: In blood appeared most of the expanded thyroid clonotypes whose frequency exceeded 0.001.

For donors with ophthalmopathy, the disease showed moderate-to-severe activity, reached CAS ≥3 and NOSPECS ≥4, and had lasted under 3 months. Other autoimmune diseases, uncontrolled infections, pregnancy or lactation ruled patients out of participation. It was on clinical symptoms, serum thyroxine, TRAb, thyroid ultrasound and orbital computed tomography that diagnosis relied. This TCR was recovered from a woman in her forties or fifties with Graves' ophthalmopathy. Sample: peripheral blood. The rearrangement joins TRBV7-3 to TRBJ1-6, with TRBD1 as a possible D gene (5 bases). The CDR3 DNA reads TGTGCCAGCAGCTTACATGGAGGGGAAGTCTCACCCCTCCACTTT. It encodes CASSLHGGEVSPLHF.